This T cell receptor (beta chain) is from a study of T-cell memory formation after mild COVID-19. Study observations and caveats: Cross-reactive memory seemingly joined, as some responding clones were found in pre-infection memory.

Germline lookup yields CDR1 MDHEN and CDR2 SYDVKM. V gave up 4 bases and J gave up 3 bases; unmatched junction bases: 8. The CDR3 covers 16 residues. Worth noting for this clonotype: Its target is unknown.

TCRdb redid the calling of the 5' RACE reads with MiXCR, one entry per CDR3 protein. Of over 450,000 distinct CDR3 sequences in the sample, roughly 22% were seen once. The specimen was PBMCs or a T cell subset sorted from them (not recorded which). This TCR derives from an adult woman who had mild COVID-19 (a few samples of this study predate the infection). Cell type and time point are not known. The chain combines TRBV28 with TRBJ2-7, with 11 bases that match TRBD2. The CDR3 DNA follows: TGTGCCAGCAGTTCGGGACTAGCGGAACAATACTACGAGCAGTACTTC. Amino acids: CASSSGLAEQYYEQYF.